These T cell receptor beta chains were read from a single sample in a study of T-cell memory formation after mild COVID-19. One entry per CDR3 protein results from TCRdb running MiXCR on the 5' RACE reads. In the table there are about 210,000 distinct CDR3 sequences, around 26% of which are singletons. What was sequenced was PBMCs or a T cell subset sorted from them (not recorded which). Source of these receptors: an adult woman who had mild COVID-19 (a few samples of this study predate the infection). Cell type and time point are not known. The CDR3 runs from the conserved cysteine through the conserved F or W. The order of the fields is V gene, clone size, D gene, J gene, CDR3 protein, CDR3 DNA. A D gene is named only where the DNA matches it firmly. Where a row states a size, it is once, few, many or the class of an expanded clone; other rows omit it.

TRBV3-1	many	TRBD1	TRBJ1-1	CASSDGQGRSEAFF	TGTGCCAGCAGCGACGGACAGGGTAGGTCTGAAGCTTTCTTT
TRBV3-1	few	.	TRBJ1-2	CASSQDRQGKYGYTF	TGTGCCAGCAGCCAAGATAGGCAGGGAAAATATGGCTACACCTTC
TRBV7-6	.	TRBD2	TRBJ2-5	CASSPRTSGGATETQYF	TGTGCCAGCAGCCCTAGGACTAGCGGGGGGGCTACGGAGACCCAGTACTTC
TRBV7-3	few	TRBD2	TRBJ2-1	CASNPTSGSSYNEQFF	TGTGCCAGCAACCCGACTAGCGGTAGCTCCTACAATGAGCAGTTCTTC
TRBV18	.	.	TRBJ1-2	CASSPELNYGYTF	TGTGCCAGCTCACCGGAGCTGAACTATGGCTACACCTTC
TRBV7-8	few	TRBD2	TRBJ2-1	CASSSFSGRGNEQFF	TGTGCCAGCAGCTCATTTAGCGGGAGGGGCAATGAGCAGTTCTTC
TRBV19	.	TRBD2	TRBJ2-1	CASGGAGAGNEQFF	TGTGCCAGTGGAGGAGCGGGGGCCGGCAATGAGCAGTTCTTC
TRBV7-9	.	TRBD1	TRBJ1-1	CASRGQGRAEAFF	TGTGCCAGCAGAGGACAGGGTAGAGCTGAAGCTTTCTTT
TRBV5-1	few	.	TRBJ2-7	CASSSTESYEQYF	TGCGCCAGCAGCTCAACAGAGTCCTACGAGCAGTACTTC
TRBV24-1	.	.	TRBJ2-1	CATSDLKGGDNEQFF	TGTGCCACCAGTGATTTGAAGGGCGGGGACAATGAGCAGTTCTTC
TRBV11-2	.	TRBD1	TRBJ2-5	CASSLDRGQEDLTQYF	TGTGCCAGCAGCTTAGATCGGGGACAGGAGGACCTTACCCAGTACTTC
TRBV7-2	few	TRBD1	TRBJ1-3	CASSLVGYRGSGNTIYF	TGTGCCAGCAGCTTAGTCGGCTACAGGGGCTCTGGAAACACCATATATTTT
TRBV3-1	once	.	TRBJ2-5	CASKKGGYQETQYF	TGTGCCAGCAAAAAAGGGGGGTACCAAGAGACCCAGTACTTC
TRBV7-9	.	.	TRBJ1-1	CASSSGVYTEAFF	TGTGCCAGCAGCTCAGGGGTTTACACTGAAGCTTTCTTT
TRBV6-2/TRBV6-3	.	.	TRBJ1-1	CASSYSRQSTEAFF	TGTGCCAGCAGTTATTCCCGTCAGTCCACTGAAGCTTTCTTT
TRBV30	few	.	TRBJ2-3	CAWSVRGIRTDTQYF	TGTGCCTGGAGTGTACGAGGAATTCGCACAGATACGCAGTATTTT
TRBV7-6	.	.	TRBJ2-6	CASSLNIGRLSGANVLTF	TGTGCCAGCAGCTTAAATATCGGCAGGCTCTCTGGGGCCAACGTCCTGACTTTC
TRBV12-3/TRBV12-4	.	.	TRBJ2-1	CASSSRPGHRNEQFF	TGTGCCAGCAGTTCTCGACCGGGACACCGAAATGAGCAGTTCTTC
TRBV7-7	many	.	TRBJ2-1	CASSLGQASYNEQFF	TGTGCCAGCAGCTTAGGACAGGCCTCCTACAATGAGCAGTTCTTC
TRBV20-1	few	.	TRBJ2-1	CSARVRNEQFF	TGCAGTGCTAGAGTTAGGAATGAGCAGTTCTTC
TRBV5-1	.	.	TRBJ2-2	CASSLPQRTGELFF	TGCGCCAGCAGCCTCCCCCAGAGAACCGGGGAGCTGTTTTTT
TRBV27	.	.	TRBJ1-1	CASSVRVGNTEAFF	TGTGCCAGCAGTGTCAGGGTCGGGAACACTGAAGCTTTCTTT
TRBV6-1	.	.	TRBJ1-2	CASSPDRLLGYTF	TGTGCCAGCAGTCCAGACAGGCTTTTAGGCTACACCTTC
TRBV5-1	.	TRBD1	TRBJ1-1	CASSWTGLGTEAFF	TGCGCCAGCAGCTGGACAGGGTTGGGCACTGAAGCTTTCTTT